Each of the 28 T cell receptor beta chains below was sequenced from the same sample in a study of cytomegalovirus exposure and HLA in healthy donors. PCR employed 60 Vbeta and 13 Jbeta primers. Measured with immunoSEQ multiplex PCR; TCRdb has only the in-frame clones, and not every one. The data show fewer than 200,000 clones, with approximately 71% seen just once and 3.5% to 5.5% held by the top ten. Sequences were obtained from PBMCs. The receptors here all came from a woman aged 18-30 years in good health and CMV-seropositive.

This clone was recorded only once. V usage is TRBV7-3 and J usage is TRBJ2-5, with 7 bases aligning to TRBD1. The CDR3 is made up of 14 amino acids. V trimming: 5 bases; J trimming: 7 bases; junction bases outside the gene matches: 10. CDR1 SGHTA and CDR2 FQGTGA come from the germline V gene. DNA for the CDR3: TGTGCCAGCAGCGAATACGACAGGGAAGGGACCCAGTACTTC. It translates to CASSEYDREGTQYF.

The V and J genes are TRBV6-5 and TRBJ2-7, with 10 bases aligning to TRBD1. V shed 0 bases and J 5 bases; nucleotides not matched to a gene: 7. From germline, CDR1 is MNHEY and CDR2 SVGAGI. The CDR3 is made up of 16 amino acids. The CDR3 DNA follows: TGTGCCAGCAGTTACTCGCGACAGGGGGCGAAGAACGAGCAGTACTTC. Amino acids: CASSYSRQGAKNEQYF.

V usage is TRBV23-1 and J usage is TRBJ1-2, with D possibly matching TRBD1 (6 bases). TRBV23-1 is an open reading frame, and its role is uncertain. Trimming left V 3 bases short and J 8 bases short, with 10 bases between. This CDR3 contains 12 residues. CDR3 protein: CASSHPGEGYTF. CDR3 bases: TGCGCCAGCAGTCACCCAGGGGAAGGCTACACCTTC.

The chain joins TRBV4-3 to TRBJ1-1; 8 nucleotides align to TRBD1. V lost 4 bases, J lost 4 bases, and 8 bases stayed unmatched. Per the germline V gene, CDR1 is LGHNA and CDR2 is YSLEER. The CDR3 has 15 residues. The CDR3 protein is CASSRQPTGGTEAFF. The CDR3 bases are TGCGCCAGCAGCCGTCAACCTACAGGGGGCACTGAAGCTTTCTTT.

The chain combines TRBV7-9 with TRBJ2-3; TRBD2 aligns across 7 bases. This CDR3 has 16 amino acids. The germline gives CDR1 SEHNR, CDR2 FQNEAQ (reference sequence). The J segment lost 0 bases and the V segment lost 1 base, leaving 4 bases of the junction unmatched. Here the CDR3 reads CASSLGRSGSTDTQYF. CDR3 nucleotides: TGTGCCAGCAGCTTAGGACGTAGCGGGAGCACAGATACGCAGTATTTT.

The rearrangement uses TRBV7-9 and TRBJ1-1; D gene uncertain. With 1 base removed from V and 4 bases from J, the gap between germline ends came to 13 bases. Looked up from germline, CDR1 is SEHNR and CDR2 is FQNEAQ (reference sequence). The CDR3 sequence is 15 residues long. The CDR3 DNA follows: TGTGCCAGCAGCTTAGGAGATGTGAGGGCCACTGAAGCTTTCTTT. Residues: CASSLGDVRATEAFF.

This rearrangement joins TRBV4-3 to TRBJ2-2, with D unresolved. Trimming took off 1 base at V and 5 bases at J, with 11 bases between the two ends. Germline V CDR1 and CDR2: LGHNA, YSLEER. This CDR3 region has 15 residues. The CDR3 region is CASSQGLLRTGELFF. In DNA, the CDR3 is TGCGCCAGCAGCCAAGGTTTATTGAGGACCGGGGAGCTGTTTTTT.

This clone has more than one count but fewer than ten. The rearrangement joins TRBV19 to TRBJ2-7; the match to TRBD1 covers 11 bases. With V trimmed by 5 bases and J by 5 bases, 14 bases remained unmatched. Germline V gene lookup returns CDR1 LNHDA and CDR2 SQIVND (reference sequence). The CDR3 contains 17 residues. In DNA, the CDR3 is TGTGCCAGTAGTGCAAACCCCGGGGGACAGGGGGGCCACGAGCAGTACTTC. Protein product: CASSANPGGQGGHEQYF.

The DNA of the CDR3 is TGTGCCTGGAGTGGACAACAGGGCAGCTATGGCTACACCTTC. It specifies CAWSGQQGSYGYTF. The chain employs TRBV30 and TRBJ1-2, with D possibly being TRBD1 (6 bases). Germline V CDR1 and CDR2: GTSNPN, SVGIG (reference sequence). The CDR3 consists of 14 residues. V lost 1 base to trimming and J lost 4 bases, with 13 bases between them.

This clone was observed a few times. The rearrangement links TRBV5-1 to TRBJ2-3; possibly TRBD2 for D (6 bases). Looked up from germline, CDR1 is SGHRS and CDR2 is YFSETQ. CDR3 length: 16 residues. Deletions cut 5 bases from V and 4 bases from J, with 20 bases between. The CDR3 coding sequence is TGCGCCAGCAGTTATACCGGGACTGGCGGGGCAGATACGCAGTATTTT. Its protein is CASSYTGTGGADTQYF.

The genes are TRBV6-5 and TRBJ2-7; D might be TRBD1 (6 bases). This CDR3 region has 16 residues. Between the trimmed V and J ends, which lost 0 bases and 0 bases, there was a span of 12 bases. The germline V gene has CDR1 MNHEY and CDR2 SVGAGI. The DNA for the CDR3 is TGTGCCAGCAGTTACTCGAGTTCCAGGGGCTCCTACGAGCAGTACTTC. It encodes CASSYSSSRGSYEQYF.

This clone was detected a few times. The chain employs TRBV10-1 and TRBJ1-1, with 8 bases that match TRBD1. The CDR3 has 13 residues. V trimming: 6 bases; J trimming: 4 bases; junction bases outside the gene matches: 4. Germline lookup yields CDR1 WNHNN and CDR2 SYGVQD (reference sequence). The CDR3 sequence: CASSSGGFTEAFF. As DNA, the CDR3 is TGCGCCAGCAGCTCAGGGGGCTTCACTGAAGCTTTCTTT.

The V call is TRBV6-5, the J call TRBJ2-5; 7 bases match TRBD1. The CDR3 has 13 residues. Germline CDR1 MNHEY, CDR2 SVGAGI. Trimming removed 10 bases from V and 5 bases from J; junction bases left unmatched: 10. The DNA for the CDR3 is TGTGCCACGGGGCAGACAGGGCAGGAGACCCAGTACTTC. Encoded protein: CATGQTGQETQYF.

This clone appeared a single time. The chain recombines TRBV28 with TRBJ1-5, with D possibly being TRBD1 (5 bases). The CDR3 has 16 residues. Germline V gene lookup returns CDR1 MDHEN and CDR2 SYDVKM. V lost 7 bases and J 5 bases, leaving 21 bases between the germline ends. The CDR3 bases are TGTGCCAGCACTAGGACAAAAATGTTTAGGGATCAGCCCCAGCATTTT. Its translation is CASTRTKMFRDQPQHF.

There are a few counts of this clone. The chain has TRBV19 and TRBJ2-1; D is uncertain. The CDR3 runs 16 residues. CDR1 LNHDA and CDR2 SQIVND come from the germline V gene (reference sequence). The V gene lost 3 bases and the J gene lost 0 bases, with 12 bases spanning the gap. CDR3 amino acids: CASSIHGGVSYNEQFF. CDR3 coding DNA: TGTGCCAGTAGTATTCATGGCGGAGTCTCCTACAATGAGCAGTTCTTC.

This chain joins TRBV7-2 and TRBJ2-5; tentative D call: TRBD2 (7 bases). The CDR3 is made up of 17 amino acids. Germline V gene data show CDR1 as SGHTA and CDR2 as FQGNSA. The V and J ends lost 2 bases and 5 bases respectively, with 21 bases between them. In DNA, the CDR3 is TGTGCCAGCAGCTTACAGGGGAATGGAGCGGGGAGGGAGACCCAGTACTTC. Protein: CASSLQGNGAGRETQYF.

The V and J genes are TRBV10-3 and TRBJ2-1; 9 bases match TRBD1. Germline trimming cut 10 bases from V and 8 bases from J; bases unmatched to any gene: 27. Germline CDR1 reads ENHRY; CDR2 reads SYGVKD. The CDR3 extends over 19 amino acids. The CDR3 DNA follows: TGTGCCACAGGCGGTGTCCTGTTTACCGGGACAGGGAGTTCGGATGAGCAGTTCTTC. It encodes CATGGVLFTGTGSSDEQFF.

The chain joins TRBV7-6 to TRBJ2-1; the D is unclear. The CDR3 spans 14 residues. Germline V gene data show CDR1 as SGHVS and CDR2 as FNYEAQ. The V end lost 1 base, the J end lost 6 bases, and 10 bases lay between the germline ends. CDR3 nucleotide sequence: TGTGCCAGCAGCTTAGGTTCCTTTGTCAATGAGCAGTTCTTC. It codes for CASSLGSFVNEQFF.

The chain recombines TRBV5-1 with TRBJ1-2; D not resolved. Germline CDR1 reads SGHRS; CDR2 reads YFSETQ. The CDR3 covers 15 residues. Trimming took off 1 base at V and 0 bases at J, with 10 bases between the two ends. The CDR3 DNA is TGCGCCAGCAGCTTGCAGCTGGACTCTAACTATGGCTACACCTTC. Its translation: CASSLQLDSNYGYTF.

The rearrangement joins TRBV19 to TRBJ2-7; 8 nucleotides line up with TRBD1. Germline CDR1 reads LNHDA; CDR2 reads SQIVND (reference sequence). Trimming took 6 bases from V and 4 from J; bases not matched to a gene: 11. The CDR3 covers 15 residues. The CDR3, as DNA: TGTGCCAGTAGAGCCGGGGGACAGGTCTCTTACGAGCAGTACTTC. Translating gives CASRAGGQVSYEQYF.

This sequence joins TRBV29-1 and TRBJ2-5; 8 bases are a match to TRBD1. There are 13 residues in the CDR3. Germline V gene data show CDR1 as SQVTM and CDR2 as ANQGSEA. Trimming took 6 bases from V and 0 from J; bases not matched to a gene: 3. CDR3: CSVNRGYQETQYF. CDR3 in DNA: TGCAGCGTGAACAGGGGGTACCAAGAGACCCAGTACTTC.

The genes are TRBV7-2 and TRBJ1-2; 7 bases are a match to TRBD1. Looked up from germline, CDR1 is SGHTA and CDR2 is FQGNSA. CDR3 size: 15 residues. With 1 base clipped from V and 0 bases from J, the junction kept 2 bases outside the gene matches. For the CDR3, the DNA is TGTGCCAGCAGCTTAGGGACAGGCACTAACTATGGCTACACCTTC. It encodes CASSLGTGTNYGYTF.

V is TRBV30 and J is TRBJ2-1; tentative D call: TRBD2 (7 bases). CDR3 length equals 19 residues. Trimming removed 0 bases from V and 4 bases from J, with 25 bases in between. Germline loops: CDR1 GTSNPN, CDR2 SVGIG (reference sequence). The CDR3, as DNA: TGTGCCTGGAGTGTTCCTTCACGGGGGGCGTGGGACTTTTACAATGAGCAGTTCTTC. Amino acids: CAWSVPSRGAWDFYNEQFF.

For this clone: The junction and the germline gene differ at one end; a read error may be behind it. This chain joins TRBV28 and TRBJ1-4; 7 positions agree with TRBD1. The CDR3 sequence is 14 residues long. The germline V gene encodes CDR1 MDHEN and CDR2 SYDVKM. The CDR3 DNA follows: TGTGCCAGCACCAGGACAGGTTCTAATAAAAAACTGTTTTTT. Amino acids: CASTRTGSNKKLFF.

This clone has only a few counts. The V gene is TRBV4-2, the J gene TRBJ2-2; no clear D gene. Germline CDR1 is LGHNA and CDR2 is YNFKEQ. V lost 5 bases and J lost 1, with 8 bases in between. The CDR3 is made up of 14 amino acids. For the CDR3, the DNA is TGTGCCAGCAGCAAACGAGAGAACACCGGGGAGCTGTTTTTT. Its translation is CASSKRENTGELFF.

The chain joins TRBV7-3 to TRBJ2-5, with 9 bases lining up with TRBD1. The V segment lost 3 bases and the J segment 5 bases; nucleotides outside the gene matches: 7. The germline V gene has CDR1 SGHTA and CDR2 FQGTGA. This CDR3 has 15 residues. The CDR3 sequence: CASSLMGQGGETQYF. DNA of the CDR3: TGTGCCAGCAGCTTGATGGGACAGGGAGGGGAGACCCAGTACTTC.

V and J are TRBV30 and TRBJ2-2, with 8 bases aligning to TRBD1. The V segment lost 3 bases and the J segment 6 bases; nucleotides outside the gene matches: 3. Germline lookup yields CDR1 GTSNPN and CDR2 SVGIG (reference sequence). This CDR3 comprises 13 residues. As DNA, the CDR3 is TGTGCCTGGAGGTGGACAGGGTCCGGGGAGCTGTTTTTT. It codes for CAWRWTGSGELFF.

In this sample, this clone turned up a few times. The chain carries TRBV6-6 and TRBJ2-2, with D perhaps matching TRBD1 (6 bases). The CDR3 sequence is 13 residues long. V lost 6 bases, J lost 5 bases, and 10 bases lay in between. CDR1 and CDR2 (germline): MNHNY, SVGAGI (reference sequence). The CDR3 loop reads CASRNTGTGELFF. The CDR3 nucleotides read TGTGCCAGCAGAAATACAGGGACCGGGGAGCTGTTTTTT.